The 10 T cell receptor beta chains in this list originate from one sample, sequenced in a study of blood T cell repertoires in COVID-19. The data were produced by immunoSEQ multiplex PCR, yet TCRdb's version contains in-frame clones alone and is incomplete. The data contain approximately 84,000 clones, 75% to 90% of them seen just once; the ten biggest clones take up roughly 10%. The sequenced sample consisted of peripheral blood. These receptors all come from a human donor in a cohort sampled during active COVID-19.

V is TRBV9 and J is TRBJ2-3; possibly TRBD2 for D (5 bases). The germline V gene has CDR1 SGDLS and CDR2 YYNGEE. This CDR3 comprises 17 residues. V lost 4 bases and J 0 bases, leaving 18 bases between the germline ends. The CDR3 here is CASSRARGPTSTDTQYF. The CDR3 bases are TGTGCCAGCAGCCGGGCTCGGGGTCCAACTAGCACAGATACGCAGTATTTT.

The CDR3 DNA reads TGTGCCATCAGTGGGGCAAGGACTAGCGGGACTCAAGAGACCCAGTACTTC. It yields the protein CAISGARTSGTQETQYF. The rearrangement uses TRBV10-3 and TRBJ2-5; 12 nucleotides line up with TRBD2. J lost 2 bases, V lost 4 bases, and 8 bases had no gene match. The CDR3 has 17 amino acids. Germline CDR1 and CDR2: ENHRY and SYGVKD.

This chain connects TRBV28 to TRBJ2-1, with TRBD1 identical over 7 bases. CDR3 length: 14 amino acids. Germline lookup yields CDR1 MDHEN and CDR2 SYDVKM. Unmatched junction bases numbered 11, after V lost 11 bases and J lost 4 bases. The DNA of the CDR3 is TGTGCCGGATCCCAAGGGGGCCCGTACAATGAGCAGTTCTTC. Translated: CAGSQGGPYNEQFF. Full variable domain (missing parts from reference TRBV28 and TRBJ2-1): DVKVTQSSRYLVKRTGEKVFLECVQDMDHENMFWYRQDPGLGLRLIYFSYDVKMKEKGDIPEGYSVSREKKERFSLILESASTNQTSMYLCAGSQGGPYNEQFFGPGTRLTVL.

This rearrangement joins TRBV29-1 to TRBJ2-1, with 10 nucleotides matching TRBD2. The CDR3 has 15 amino acids. The V gene's germline CDR1 is SQVTM and CDR2 ANQGSEA. V shed 5 bases, J shed 6 bases, and the junction held 10 bases outside the gene matches. The CDR3 reads CSVPDQREGGNEQFF. The CDR3 bases are TGCAGCGTTCCCGACCAGCGGGAGGGAGGCAATGAGCAGTTCTTC.

The chain uses TRBV19 and TRBJ2-5; 8 nucleotides agree with TRBD1. Germline lookup yields CDR1 LNHDA and CDR2 SQIVND (reference sequence). J was trimmed by 1 base and V by 10 bases; bases with no gene match: 23. CDR3 size: 19 residues. The CDR3 nucleotides are TGTGCCACCTCGCGCCGGGCAGGGGGCGTTCTCTCGGGCCAAGAGACCCAGTACTTC. Protein: CATSRRAGGVLSGQETQYF.

V is TRBV28 and J is TRBJ1-5, with D possibly matching TRBD1 (5 bases). V lost 6 bases, J lost 7 bases, and 16 bases lay in between. CDR1 and CDR2 from the germline V gene are MDHEN and SYDVKM. The CDR3 is 14 amino acids. CDR3 sequence reads: CASSLGGVRQPQHF. The CDR3 DNA reads TGTGCCAGCAGCTTGGGGGGGGTAAGACAGCCCCAGCATTTT.

The sample holds a few counts of this clone. J is TRBJ2-1 and V is TRBV11-3, with 10 positions matching TRBD1. CDR3 length equals 15 residues. Germline CDR1 SGHNT, CDR2 YENEEA. Trimming cost V 5 bases and J 2 bases; bases outside gene matches: 3. CDR3 coding DNA: TGTGCCAGCAGCCGGGGACAGGGGACCTACAATGAGCAGTTCTTC. This gives the protein CASSRGQGTYNEQFF.

The chain links TRBV19 to TRBJ2-4; 9 bases match TRBD2. The length of the CDR3 is 16 residues. Germline CDR1 is LNHDA and CDR2 is SQIVND (reference sequence). Unmatched junction bases numbered 7, after V lost 3 bases and J lost 4 bases. The CDR3: CASSISRGGPKNIQYF. The CDR3, as DNA: TGTGCCAGTAGTATCTCGCGGGGGGGCCCAAAAAACATTCAGTACTTC.

The genes are TRBV4-2 and TRBJ1-4; D remains unclear. CDR1 LGHNA and CDR2 YNFKEQ come from the germline V gene. The CDR3 extends over 18 amino acids. The V gene lost 1 base and the J gene lost 4 bases, with 19 bases spanning the gap. CDR3 sequence: CASSQVAATGRNNEKLFF. In nucleotides, the CDR3 is TGTGCCAGCAGCCAAGTCGCCGCTACGGGTCGTAATAATGAAAAACTGTTTTTT.

The chain has TRBV5-4 and TRBJ2-3; D perhaps matches TRBD1 (5 bases). The germline V gene encodes CDR1 SGHNT and CDR2 YYREEE (reference sequence). Trimming took off 2 bases at V and 0 bases at J, with 10 bases between the two ends. This CDR3 contains 15 residues. The CDR3 bases are TGTGCCAGCAGCTTCCCAGGGTCTAGCACAGATACGCAGTATTTT. It encodes CASSFPGSSTDTQYF.